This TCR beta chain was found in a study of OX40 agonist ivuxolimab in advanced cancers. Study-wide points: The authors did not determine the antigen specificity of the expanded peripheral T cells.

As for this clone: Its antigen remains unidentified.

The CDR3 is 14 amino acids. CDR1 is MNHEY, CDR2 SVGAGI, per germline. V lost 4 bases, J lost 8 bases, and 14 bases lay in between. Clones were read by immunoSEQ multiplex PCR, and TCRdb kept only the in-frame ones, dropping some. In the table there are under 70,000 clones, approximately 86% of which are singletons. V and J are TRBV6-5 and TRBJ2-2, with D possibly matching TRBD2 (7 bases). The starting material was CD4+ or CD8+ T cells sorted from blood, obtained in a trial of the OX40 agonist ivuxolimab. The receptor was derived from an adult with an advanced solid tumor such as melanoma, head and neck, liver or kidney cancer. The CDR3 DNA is TGTGCCAGCAGTTCCCTCCGGGGGGCGGGGGAGCTGTTTTTT. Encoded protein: CASSSLRGAGELFF.